Listed below are T cell receptor beta chains from one sample, sequenced in a study of CD8 T cells in ankylosing spondylitis. Each CDR3 protein gets one entry after TCRdb re-called the 5' RACE reads with MiXCR. The sample lists approximately 520,000 distinct CDR3 sequences, 5.3% occurring once. What was sequenced was blood, either unsorted or a sorted T cell fraction (not recorded which). These receptors were collected from a male donor with ankylosing spondylitis. Both conserved end residues are part of each CDR3. D genes are given only for firm matches. The size entry is marked missing in some rows and otherwise reads once, few, many or a size class.

D,J,size,V,CDR3,DNA
.,TRBJ2-3,many,TRBV29-1,CSVGGAGDTQYF,TGCAGCGTTGGAGGGGCGGGAGATACGCAGTATTTT
TRBD1,TRBJ1-5,many,TRBV5-1,CASRQGQGSDQPQHF,TGCGCCAGCAGGCAGGGACAGGGAAGTGATCAGCCCCAGCATTTT
.,TRBJ1-3,many,TRBV5-1,CASSLGPLTSGNTIYF,TGCGCCAGCAGCCTGGGACCGTTGACCTCTGGAAACACCATATATTTT
.,TRBJ1-3,many,TRBV20-1,CSAQPVEGNTIYF,TGCAGTGCGCAGCCGGTGGAAGGAAACACCATATATTTT
.,TRBJ2-7,few,TRBV7-2,CASSSPRVQEGSYEQYF,TGTGCCAGCAGCTCCCCCAGGGTTCAGGAGGGCTCCTACGAGCAGTACTTC
.,TRBJ1-1,many,TRBV5-1,CASSLGRGEMNTEAFF,TGCGCCAGCAGCTTGGGTAGGGGGGAGATGAACACTGAAGCTTTCTTT
TRBD2,TRBJ2-7,few,TRBV20-1,CSARDPLAGDKNEQYF,TGCAGTGCTAGAGATCCCCTAGCGGGGGACAAGAACGAGCAGTACTTC
.,TRBJ2-4,many,TRBV6-1,CASSPAPWNIQYF,TGTGCCAGCAGTCCCGCGCCCTGGAACATTCAGTACTTC
.,TRBJ2-3,few,TRBV5-5,CASSRQEPTQYF,TGTGCCAGCAGCCGACAGGAACCCACGCAGTATTTT
.,TRBJ1-1,many,TRBV18,CASSPPAGYVYTEAFF,TGTGCCAGCTCACCACCGGCAGGTTATGTGTACACTGAAGCTTTCTTT
.,TRBJ1-6,many,TRBV20-1,CSASTSSYNSPLHF,TGCAGTGCTTCCACTAGCTCCTATAATTCACCCCTCCACTTT
.,TRBJ1-3,many,TRBV6-1,CASSAFPGNTIYF,TGTGCCAGCAGTGCCTTCCCTGGAAACACCATATATTTT
.,TRBJ1-2,many,TRBV5-1,CASSLEAEYYGYTF,TGCGCCAGCAGCTTGGAGGCCGAGTACTATGGCTACACCTTC
TRBD1,TRBJ2-7,.,TRBV6-1,CASSELGTASYEQYF,TGTGCCAGCAGTGAGTTGGGGACAGCTTCCTACGAGCAGTACTTC
TRBD2,TRBJ2-7,many,TRBV20-1,CSARDWLAGNSYEQYF,TGCAGTGCTAGAGATTGGCTAGCGGGTAACTCCTACGAGCAGTACTTC
TRBD1,TRBJ1-2,many,TRBV4-3,CASSPLVTGDGYTF,TGCGCCAGCAGCCCGCTGGTGACAGGGGACGGCTACACCTTC
.,TRBJ1-2,many,TRBV25-1,CASSEYRQGEDGYTF,TGTGCCAGCAGTGAATATCGGCAGGGTGAAGATGGCTACACCTTC
.,TRBJ2-7,many,TRBV21-1,CASSKTRAGEQYF,TGTGCCAGCAGCAAAACCAGGGCCGGCGAGCAGTACTTC
.,TRBJ2-1,many,TRBV25-1,CASSSVVEQFF,TGTGCCAGCAGCTCCGTGGTAGAGCAGTTCTTC
TRBD2,TRBJ2-7,few,TRBV4-3,CASSQDSGTSASEQYF,TGCGCCAGCAGCCAAGACTCCGGGACTAGCGCTAGCGAGCAGTACTTC